This T cell receptor (beta chain) appears in the sequencing data of a study of CXCR3-negative and CXCR3-positive naive CD8 T cells. Concerning this clonotype itself: Antigen: not known.

Study results and limitations: Higher TRB CDR3 hydrophobicity marked CXCR3-positive naive cells relative to CXCR3-negative naive cells.

The germline CDR1 and CDR2 sequences are SQVTM and ANQGSEA. The CDR3 is made up of 17 amino acids. cDNA libraries for TRB were generated by 5' RACE incorporating UMI labels. TCRdb derives one entry per CDR3 protein from the 5' RACE reads, leaving out DNA. This sample contains about 130,000 distinct CDR3 sequences. This TCR was sampled from a human donor in good health. Some clones in this sample may be carry-over from other donors' samples. Sequences were obtained from naive CXCR3+ CD8+ T cells from blood. The subset denotes: CD45RO-CCR7+CD27+CD95- naive CD8+ T cells expressing CXCR3 (TNR3+). The V call is TRBV29-1, the J call TRBJ2-3; the D call from TCRdb, TRBD1, cannot be confirmed without DNA. This CDR3 is CSVSPDRGHSYTDTQYF.